Following are 29 T cell receptor beta chains from one sample sequenced in a study of T-cell reconstitution after alpha-beta-depleted transplantation in children. Unique molecular identifiers were incorporated during preparation of the TCRbeta library. A single record per CDR3 protein comes from TCRdb applying MiXCR to the PCR reads. Among 450,000 to 600,000 distinct CDR3 sequences listed, about 30% were seen once. Sequences were derived from PBMCs from the stem cell graft donor, sampled from the stem cell graft. The receptor source for this set is a human donor who donated a stem cell graft to a child with aplastic anemia.

J is TRBJ2-2 and V is TRBV9; 16 nucleotides line up with TRBD2. V was pared by 4 bases and J by 0 bases, with 6 bases of the junction left unmatched. This CDR3 is built from 19 residues. Germline V lookup: CDR1 SGDLS, CDR2 YYNGEE. CDR3 sequence reads: CASSPWGLAGGTNTGELFF. The CDR3 region has the DNA TGTGCCAGCAGCCCCTGGGGACTAGCGGGAGGGACGAACACCGGGGAGCTGTTTTTT.

The chain couples TRBV20-1 to TRBJ1-2; perhaps TRBD1 as D (5 bases). There are 12 residues in the CDR3. Trimming left V 5 bases short and J 4 bases short, with 11 bases between. CDR1 is DFQATT, CDR2 SNEGSKA, per germline (reference sequence). The DNA of the CDR3 is TGCAGTGCTCGCGGGGGAATCTATGGCTACACCTTC. Amino acid sequence: CSARGGIYGYTF.

There are a few counts of this clonotype. The chain is built from TRBV10-2 and TRBJ2-7, with 10 positions matching TRBD2. CDR1 is WSHSY, CDR2 SAAADI, per germline. J was trimmed by 3 bases and V by 6 bases; bases with no gene match: 8. The CDR3 covers 15 residues. The CDR3 sequence: CASSLVAGGSYEQYF. The CDR3 DNA reads as TGCGCCAGCAGCCTAGTAGCGGGAGGTAGCTACGAGCAGTACTTC.

The chain carries TRBV7-2 and TRBJ1-2; 10 bases map to TRBD1. J lost 1 base, V lost 4 bases, and 6 bases had no gene match. CDR3 length equals 16 residues. Per germline, CDR1 SGHTA and CDR2 FQGNSA. The CDR3 DNA is TGTGCCAGCAGCTCAAGACAGGGGGCGTATAACTATGGCTACACCTTC. It translates to CASSSRQGAYNYGYTF.

The gene calls are TRBV11-2 and TRBJ1-2; TRBD1 matches 10 bases. CDR3 size: 16 residues. Germline V gene data show CDR1 as SGHAT and CDR2 as FQNNGV. Losses at the gene ends were 5 bases for V and 0 bases for J; bases not matched to a gene: 6. The CDR3 protein is CASSAGTGAANYGYTF. CDR3 DNA sequence: TGTGCCAGCAGCGCCGGGACAGGGGCAGCTAACTATGGCTACACCTTC.

V usage is TRBV7-6 and J usage is TRBJ2-3; D unresolved. V shed 2 bases and J shed 6 bases, with 3 bases lying between them. Germline values: CDR1 SGHVS, CDR2 FNYEAQ. The CDR3 length is 11 residues. The CDR3 reads CASSLFDTQYF. The CDR3 DNA reads TGTGCCAGCAGCTTATTCGATACGCAGTATTTT.

Many counts were recorded for this clonotype. The V call is TRBV28, the J call TRBJ1-4; possible D gene TRBD1, 5 bases. Trimming removed 6 bases from V and 8 bases from J, with 19 bases in between. The CDR3 runs 15 residues. Germline values: CDR1 MDHEN, CDR2 SYDVKM. The CDR3 nucleotides are TGTGCCAGCAGCGCCATCGGGGCCCAGGGAGAAAAACTGTTTTTT. This codes for CASSAIGAQGEKLFF.

The V call is TRBV6-2 or TRBV6-3, the J call TRBJ1-5; the D is unclear. Germline assignment: CDR1 MNHEY and CDR2 SVGEGT. V lost 0 bases and J 4 bases, leaving 10 bases between the germline ends. The CDR3 contains 15 residues. As DNA, the CDR3 is TGTGCCAGCAGTTACTCTTCAACGGGAAATCAGCCCCAGCATTTT. Amino acids: CASSYSSTGNQPQHF.

This clonotype was seen only a few times. The chain combines TRBV7-6 with TRBJ2-2; TRBD2 aligns across 8 bases. This CDR3 is 16 amino acids long. With V trimmed by 3 bases and J by 5 bases, 8 bases remained unmatched. Germline V gene sequence: CDR1 SGHVS, CDR2 FNYEAQ. CDR3 sequence (DNA): TGTGCCAGCAGCTTCGGCGGGAGGCCTCAGACCGGGGAGCTGTTTTTT. This codes for CASSFGGRPQTGELFF.

Only a few counts were recorded for this clonotype. V gene TRBV27 combines with J gene TRBJ1-2; no definite D call. V lost 3 bases and J lost 0, with 14 bases in between. In germline, CDR1 is MNHEY, CDR2 SMNVEV (reference sequence). CDR3 length equals 16 residues. The CDR3 DNA follows: TGTGCCAGCAGTTTCCGAGCCGACCGGGCTAACTATGGCTACACCTTC. Translation gives CASSFRADRANYGYTF.

V is TRBV10-2 and J is TRBJ2-2; TRBD1 agrees at 7 bases. Germline loops: CDR1 WSHSY, CDR2 SAAADI. V shed 3 bases, J shed 4 bases, and the junction held 5 bases outside the gene matches. The CDR3 runs to 15 residues. The CDR3 DNA reads TGCGCCAGCAGTGACCCGGGACAGACCACCGGGGAGCTGTTTTTT. Translating gives CASSDPGQTTGELFF.

Only one count was recorded for this clonotype. CDR3 DNA: TGTGCCAGCAGTCTCCTCAGGGGTTGGGGTTCCTACAATGAGCAGTTCTTC. Protein product: CASSLLRGWGSYNEQFF. The chain carries TRBV27 and TRBJ2-1; weak D call: TRBD1 (6 bases). The CDR3 runs 17 residues. V lost 5 bases, J lost 1 base, and 18 bases lay in between. CDR1 MNHEY and CDR2 SMNVEV come from the germline V gene (reference sequence).

This clonotype occurred many times. This chain links TRBV29-1 with TRBJ2-3; 12 bases agree with TRBD2. The CDR3 has 13 residues. Germline V gene sequence: CDR1 SQVTM, CDR2 ANQGSEA. J was trimmed by 11 bases and V by 7 bases; bases with no gene match: 10. The CDR3 spells CSGRLAGASEQYF. In DNA form, the CDR3 reads TGCAGCGGAAGACTAGCGGGAGCTTCTGAGCAGTATTTT.

Here the CDR3 reads CASSASGRSDTQYF. In nucleotides, the CDR3 is TGTGCCAGCAGCGCAAGCGGGAGGTCAGATACGCAGTATTTT. This chain uses TRBV28 with TRBJ2-3; TRBD2 agrees at 9 bases. V was clipped by 6 bases and J by 4 bases; unmatched bases: 5. CDR1 MDHEN and CDR2 SYDVKM come from the germline V gene. The CDR3 is 14 amino acids. The whole variable domain, remainder taken from reference TRBV28 and TRBJ2-3, is DVKVTQSSRYLVKRTGEKVFLECVQDMDHENMFWYRQDPGLGLRLIYFSYDVKMKEKGDIPEGYSVSREKKERFSLILESASTNQTSMYLCASSASGRSDTQYFGPGTRLTVL.

There are a few counts of this clonotype. The chain recombines TRBV12-3 or TRBV12-4 with TRBJ1-4; 7 bases fit TRBD1. V trimming: 3 bases; J trimming: 6 bases; junction bases outside the gene matches: 7. This CDR3 spans 15 amino acids. The CDR3 nucleotides are TGTGCCAGCAGTTTGGGACAGCCAGGAGATGAAAAACTGTTTTTT. Amino acids: CASSLGQPGDEKLFF.

V and J are TRBV27 and TRBJ1-3; D remains ambiguous. The CDR3 has 13 amino acids. Per the germline V gene, CDR1 is MNHEY and CDR2 is SMNVEV (reference sequence). Trimming took off 6 bases at V and 2 bases at J, with 8 bases between the two ends. CDR3: CASSNLAGNTIYF. The CDR3 DNA reads TGTGCCAGCAGCAATTTAGCTGGAAACACCATATATTTT.

The sample holds a few counts of this clonotype. CDR3 nucleotides: TGTGCCAGCAGCCAAGTGACTAGCGGGAGCTCCTACAATGAGCAGTTCTTC. Its translation is CASSQVTSGSSYNEQFF. This rearrangement joins TRBV3-1 to TRBJ2-1; the match to TRBD2 covers 12 bases. The CDR3 is made up of 17 amino acids. The trim removed 1 base at V and 0 bases at J, leaving 1 base unmatched. Per the germline V gene, CDR1 is LGHDT and CDR2 is YNNKEL (reference sequence).

There are a few counts of this clonotype. The chain is built from TRBV20-1 and TRBJ2-7; TRBD2 matches at 7 bases. The CDR3 sequence is 13 residues long. Germline CDR1 and CDR2: DFQATT and SNEGSKA (reference sequence). Trimming took 5 bases from V and 3 from J; bases not matched to a gene: 7. The DNA for the CDR3 is TGCAGTGCTGAGACTAGCAGATACTACGAGCAGTACGTC. Its translation: CSAETSRYYEQYV.

This rearrangement joins TRBV6-2 or TRBV6-3 to TRBJ2-3; 10 positions match TRBD1. V was pared by 5 bases and J by 6 bases, with 5 bases of the junction left unmatched. Germline-derived CDR1 and CDR2 are MNHEY and SVGEGT. This CDR3 has 14 amino acids. CDR3 sequence: CASSNGQGVDTQYF. CDR3 nucleotide sequence: TGTGCCAGCAGTAACGGACAGGGGGTGGATACGCAGTATTTT.

The rearrangement uses TRBV15 and TRBJ1-5; 9 nucleotides align to TRBD1. Trimming at V came to 4 bases and at J to 2 bases, leaving 6 bases not matched to a gene. Germline CDR1 reads LNHNV; CDR2 reads YYDKDF (reference sequence). The CDR3 spans 16 residues. The CDR3 coding sequence is TGTGCCACCAGCACCGGGGACAGGGTTGGCAATCAGCCCCAGCATTTT. Its protein is CATSTGDRVGNQPQHF.

The genes are TRBV7-2 and TRBJ2-3; no clear D gene. CDR1 and CDR2 from the germline V gene are SGHTA and FQGNSA. CDR3 length: 13 amino acids. Trimming removed 5 bases at V and 6 bases at J, with 12 bases between. CDR3 sequence reads: CASSILQRDTQYF. In nucleotides, the CDR3 is TGTGCCAGCAGCATCCTCCAAAGGGATACGCAGTATTTT.

A few counts support this clonotype. The V call is TRBV28, the J call TRBJ1-5; perhaps TRBD1 as D (5 bases). Germline CDR1 is MDHEN and CDR2 is SYDVKM. The CDR3 loop spans 15 amino acids. The germline V and J ends were trimmed by 1 base and 9 bases, with 16 bases remaining between them. The CDR3 region is CASSLLTGARRPQHF. CDR3 in DNA: TGTGCCAGCAGTTTATTAACCGGGGCCAGAAGGCCCCAGCATTTT.

This clonotype was counted a few times. The chain is built from TRBV20-1 and TRBJ1-5; weak D call: TRBD1 (5 bases). Trimming stripped 5 bases from V and 4 bases from J, with 12 bases between. The CDR3 sequence is 13 residues long. CDR1 is DFQATT, CDR2 SNEGSKA, per germline (reference sequence). This chain's CDR3 is CSAPSGPNQPQHF. The CDR3 DNA is TGCAGTGCTCCCTCAGGGCCGAATCAGCCCCAGCATTTT.

The chain links TRBV9 to TRBJ2-5; 8 nucleotides agree with TRBD1. Trimming cost V 3 bases and J 0 bases; bases outside gene matches: 1. Germline values: CDR1 SGDLS, CDR2 YYNGEE. The CDR3 contains 14 residues. The CDR3, as DNA: TGTGCCAGCAGCGGGACAGGGTACCAAGAGACCCAGTACTTC. Residues: CASSGTGYQETQYF.

The genes are TRBV3-1 and TRBJ2-5; the D gene is possibly TRBD2 (5 bases). Germline CDR1 and CDR2: LGHDT and YNNKEL (reference sequence). The CDR3 extends over 17 amino acids. The germline V and J ends were trimmed by 0 bases and 0 bases, with 14 bases remaining between them. CDR3: CASSQDGPSRYQETQYF. The CDR3 DNA reads as TGTGCCAGCAGCCAAGATGGGCCTAGCAGGTACCAAGAGACCCAGTACTTC.

The chain couples TRBV12-3 or TRBV12-4 to TRBJ2-1, with D unresolved. V was clipped by 3 bases and J by 5 bases, with 8 bases between them. The CDR3 contains 13 residues. DNA for the CDR3: TGTGCCAGCAGTTTCCTTTCGGACAATGAGCAGTTCTTC. This translates into CASSFLSDNEQFF.

This clonotype was seen more than once but under ten times. The chain links TRBV27 to TRBJ2-1; either TRBD1 or TRBD2 may fit D (8 bases each). Germline assignment: CDR1 MNHEY and CDR2 SMNVEV (reference sequence). The CDR3 has 19 residues. The V end was cut by 6 bases, the J end by 7 bases, with 31 bases between. The CDR3 here is CASSFSGTGRSPRRNEQFF. CDR3 coding DNA: TGTGCCAGCAGCTTTAGCGGGACAGGTCGCAGTCCGAGGAGGAATGAGCAGTTCTTC.

This clonotype has more than one count but fewer than ten. The V gene is TRBV29-1, the J gene TRBJ2-3; 10 bases match TRBD2. The length of the CDR3 is 13 residues. V was pared by 7 bases and J by 4 bases, with 5 bases of the junction left unmatched. CDR1 and CDR2 from the germline V gene are SQVTM and ANQGSEA. For the CDR3, the DNA is TGCAGCGCCGCAGCGGGAGGGCCAGATACGCAGTATTTT. Its translation is CSAAAGGPDTQYF.

The chain recombines TRBV18 with TRBJ2-7, with D perhaps matching TRBD1 or TRBD2 (5 bases each). This CDR3 has 16 amino acids. The germline V gene encodes CDR1 KGHSH and CDR2 LQKENI. Trimming removed 5 bases at V and 5 bases at J, with 22 bases between. This CDR3 is CASSLNRANRGDEQYV. The CDR3 coding sequence is TGTGCCAGCTCATTAAATCGGGCGAATCGGGGCGACGAGCAGTACGTC.